What follows is one TCR beta chain and its context. This record comes from a study of cytomegalovirus exposure and HLA in healthy donors. The germline V gene has CDR1 SGHTA and CDR2 FQGNSA. CDR3 length: 14 residues. The junction had 9 bases not matched to a gene; V was cut back by 6 bases and J by 6 bases. In the PCR, 60 Vbeta and 13 Jbeta primers were used. Sequencing used immunoSEQ multiplex PCR; TCRdb keeps in-frame clones, though not all of them. The sample consists of some 150,000 clones, roughly 81% of them appearing once. The clonotype was recovered from a woman aged 50 to 60 in good health and CMV-seronegative. This chain links TRBV7-2 with TRBJ1-2; 8 bases are shared with TRBD1. The sample comprised PBMCs. The CDR3 loop reads CASRSGTGGDGYTF. The CDR3 nucleotides read TGTGCCAGCAGATCCGGTACAGGGGGTGATGGCTACACCTTC.